These 27 T cell receptor beta chains were sequenced from one sample in a study of blood T cell repertoires in COVID-19. The table came from immunoSEQ multiplex PCR; TCRdb's copy has only in-frame clones and leaves some out. The sample includes about 130,000 clones, 75% to 90% of them seen just once. The sequenced material came from peripheral blood. The receptors were gathered from a human donor in a cohort sampled during active COVID-19.

This rearrangement joins TRBV9 to TRBJ2-1; D remains ambiguous. This CDR3 is built from 13 residues. Germline CDR1 reads SGDLS; CDR2 reads YYNGEE. V was cut by 2 bases and J by 4 bases, with 7 bases left in between. CDR3 protein: CASSVSGYNEQFF. The CDR3 bases are TGTGCCAGCAGCGTTTCAGGTTACAATGAGCAGTTCTTC. Based on the CDR3 plus reference TRBV9 and TRBJ2-1, the full variable domain is DSGVTQTPKHLITATGQRVTLRCSPRSGDLSVYWYQQSLDQGLQFLIQYYNGEERAKGNILERFSAQQFPDLHSELNLSSLELGDSALYFCASSVSGYNEQFFGPGTRLTVL.

DNA for the CDR3: TGTGCCTGGTCAACCACACAGGGGGCGCGGGAGACCCAGTACTTC. Translation gives CAWSTTQGARETQYF. V gene TRBV30 combines with J gene TRBJ2-5; TRBD1 matches 9 bases. Germline CDR1 is GTSNPN and CDR2 is SVGIG (reference sequence). V lost 5 bases to trimming and J lost 5 bases; unmatched junction nucleotides: 12. The CDR3 covers 15 residues.

The rearrangement links TRBV7-9 to TRBJ1-1; D is uncertain. There are 17 residues in the CDR3. Germline CDR1 reads SEHNR; CDR2 reads FQNEAQ (reference sequence). V was cut by 1 base and J by 0 bases, with 15 bases left in between. CDR3 loop: CASSLDHARIMNTEAFF. The CDR3 DNA reads TGTGCCAGCAGCTTAGATCACGCGCGTATTATGAACACTGAAGCTTTCTTT. Using reference TRBV7-9 and TRBJ1-1 for the parts outside the CDR3, the full variable domain is DTGVSQNPRHKITKRGQNVTFRCDPISEHNRLYWYRQTLGQGPEFLTYFQNEAQLEKSRLLSDRFSAERPKGSFSTLEIQRTEQGDSAMYLCASSLDHARIMNTEAFFGQGTRLTVV.

The chain uses TRBV7-8 and TRBJ1-2, with 9 bases identical to TRBD1. This CDR3 is built from 15 residues. The ends lost 11 bases at V and 4 bases at J; junction bases unmatched: 14. Germline V CDR1 and CDR2: SGHVS, FQNEAQ. CDR3 in amino acids: CAVGQGFGSLYGYTF. The DNA of the CDR3 is TGTGCCGTGGGACAGGGATTCGGAAGCCTCTATGGCTACACCTTC.

This rearrangement joins TRBV18 to TRBJ1-1; 8 bases are shared with TRBD1. Germline V gene data show CDR1 as KGHSH and CDR2 as LQKENI. This CDR3 region has 15 residues. V lost 0 bases, J lost 7 bases, and 7 bases stayed unmatched. The CDR3 protein is CASSPPVGQGGEAFF. CDR3 DNA sequence: TGTGCCAGCTCACCACCGGTAGGACAGGGCGGTGAAGCTTTCTTT.

This clone is medium-sized by share. V usage is TRBV27 and J usage is TRBJ2-5; a weak D match, TRBD1 (5 bases). V was cut by 5 bases and J by 4 bases, with 14 bases left in between. The CDR3 runs 14 residues. Germline CDR1 is MNHEY and CDR2 is SMNVEV (reference sequence). The CDR3 coding sequence is TGTGCCAGCAGTGATAGGGGCCCAATAGAGACCCAGTACTTC. Protein: CASSDRGPIETQYF.

This clone occurred a few times. The chain links TRBV10-3 to TRBJ1-1; 7 nucleotides match TRBD1. Germline loops: CDR1 ENHRY, CDR2 SYGVKD. The CDR3 totals 11 residues. V lost 8 bases to trimming and J lost 8 bases; unmatched junction nucleotides: 5. Here the CDR3 reads CAIGLQGEAFF. DNA for the CDR3: TGTGCCATCGGCCTACAGGGGGAAGCTTTCTTT.

The chain recombines TRBV6-2 or TRBV6-3 with TRBJ2-1; D is perhaps TRBD2 (5 bases). The CDR3 sequence is 13 residues long. The V gene's germline CDR1 is MNHEY and CDR2 SVGEGT. Trimming stripped 6 bases from V and 7 bases from J, with 13 bases between. CDR3 DNA sequence: TGTGCCAGCAGCGCCGGGGTAAGGAATGAGCAGTTCTTC. Translation gives CASSAGVRNEQFF.

The chain recombines TRBV6-2 or TRBV6-3 with TRBJ2-2; 7 nucleotides line up with TRBD1. Per the germline V gene, CDR1 is MNHEY and CDR2 is SVGEGT. The CDR3 is 16 residues long. V was pared by 3 bases and J by 5 bases, with 9 bases of the junction left unmatched. This CDR3 is CASSYRGRSRTGELFF. The CDR3 DNA follows: TGTGCCAGCAGTTATAGGGGGCGGAGCAGAACCGGGGAGCTGTTTTTT.

The genes are TRBV5-4 and TRBJ1-3; D remains unclear. Germline-derived CDR1 and CDR2 are SGHNT and YYREEE (reference sequence). Trimming took off 4 bases at V and 0 bases at J, with 11 bases between the two ends. CDR3 size: 15 residues. The CDR3 bases are TGTGCCAGCAGCCTAGAACCGATCTCTGGAAACACCATATATTTT. Its protein is CASSLEPISGNTIYF.

In this sample, this clone turned up once. V usage is TRBV7-2 and J usage is TRBJ2-1, with D perhaps TRBD2 (6 bases). The CDR3 is 14 amino acids. Germline V gives CDR1 SGHTA, CDR2 FQGNSA. V was cut by 1 base and J by 9 bases, with 13 bases left in between. CDR3 residues: CASSLVRGTPEQFF. Here the CDR3 DNA reads TGTGCCAGCAGCTTAGTACGCGGGACTCCTGAGCAGTTCTTC.

V usage is TRBV29-1 and J usage is TRBJ2-1, with 10 bases that match TRBD2. Germline-derived CDR1 and CDR2 are SQVTM and ANQGSEA. Losses at the gene ends were 2 bases for V and 7 bases for J; bases not matched to a gene: 8. The CDR3 runs 15 residues. CDR3 DNA sequence: TGCAGCGTTGAAAAAGTCAGCGGGAGGGAAAATGAGCAGTTCTTC. It is translated as CSVEKVSGRENEQFF.

This chain links TRBV6-5 with TRBJ1-1; D unclear. V dropped 6 bases and J dropped 0 bases, with 8 bases sitting between them. Per the germline V gene, CDR1 is MNHEY and CDR2 is SVGAGI. This CDR3 comprises 13 residues. CDR3 protein: CASRTSVNTEAFF. In DNA, the CDR3 is TGTGCCAGCAGAACCTCAGTGAACACTGAAGCTTTCTTT.

The V gene is TRBV15, the J gene TRBJ2-1; D unresolved. From germline, CDR1 is LNHNV and CDR2 YYDKDF (reference sequence). V lost 6 bases and J 4 bases, leaving 7 bases between the germline ends. The CDR3 has 12 amino acids. The CDR3 DNA follows: TGTGCCACCAGTTCAGGTTACAATGAGCAGTTCTTC. It specifies CATSSGYNEQFF.

This chain uses TRBV7-8 with TRBJ2-3, with 9 bases fitting TRBD1. The germline CDR1 and CDR2 sequences are SGHVS and FQNEAQ. J lost 3 bases, V lost 6 bases, and 10 bases had no gene match. This CDR3 comprises 16 residues. The CDR3 nucleotides read TGTGCCAGCAGGCAACAGGGGGCCGATCGGACAGATACGCAGTATTTT. This sequence encodes CASRQQGADRTDTQYF.

The chain couples TRBV9 to TRBJ1-1; D remains unclear. Germline V CDR1 and CDR2: SGDLS, YYNGEE. The CDR3 has 18 residues. V was pared by 0 bases and J by 0 bases, with 18 bases between. Here the CDR3 DNA reads TGTGCCAGCAGCGTAGGGTTCGGCGGAGGCGATTTGAACACTGAAGCTTTCTTT. This codes for CASSVGFGGGDLNTEAFF.

The J gene is TRBJ1-1, the V gene TRBV6-2 or TRBV6-3; D is undetermined. The CDR3 is 14 amino acids. Trimming cost V 6 bases and J 4 bases, with 15 bases left between them. Germline loops: CDR1 MNHEY, CDR2 SVGEGT. The CDR3 protein is CASSLIAYGTEAFF. Here the CDR3 DNA reads TGTGCCAGCAGCCTCATTGCCTACGGCACTGAAGCTTTCTTT.

In its sample, this clone was seen a few times. V is TRBV7-9 and J is TRBJ1-2; D gene unclear. This CDR3 contains 14 residues. V was trimmed by 3 bases and J by 5 bases, leaving 13 bases between them. The germline CDR1 and CDR2 sequences are SEHNR and FQNEAQ (reference sequence). The chain's CDR3 is CASSFSGEGYGYTF. The DNA of the CDR3 is TGTGCCAGCAGCTTTAGCGGGGAAGGGTATGGCTACACCTTC.

This chain joins TRBV11-2 and TRBJ2-3; 12 bases match TRBD2. The CDR3 is 19 amino acids. Germline loops: CDR1 SGHAT, CDR2 FQNNGV. Germline trimming cut 3 bases from V and 1 base from J; bases unmatched to any gene: 11. CDR3 bases: TGTGCCAGCAGCTTTAGTTTGGCTAGCGGGAGGGGTGGCACAGATACGCAGTATTTT. Translation: CASSFSLASGRGGTDTQYF.

The chain carries TRBV7-2 and TRBJ2-2; tentative D call: TRBD2 (6 bases). The CDR3 consists of 15 residues. The V gene lost 3 bases and the J gene lost 5 bases, with 13 bases spanning the gap. Germline values: CDR1 SGHTA, CDR2 FQGNSA. Here the CDR3 DNA reads TGTGCCAGCAGCTTTCAGGGAGGTATTACCGGGGAGCTGTTTTTT. Encoded protein: CASSFQGGITGELFF.

Written as DNA, the CDR3 is TGCGCCAGCAGCCTAAGACAGGGGGAATATAGCAATCAGCCCCAGCATTTT. It specifies CASSLRQGEYSNQPQHF. The chain is built from TRBV4-1 and TRBJ1-5, with 9 nucleotides matching TRBD1. V gave up 4 bases and J gave up 0 bases; unmatched junction bases: 7. Germline V gene lookup returns CDR1 MGHRA and CDR2 YSYEKL. The CDR3 consists of 17 residues.

The J gene is TRBJ2-5, the V gene TRBV7-9, with no clear D. The CDR3 totals 10 residues. The V gene lost 5 bases and the J gene lost 4 bases, with 2 bases spanning the gap. Germline assignment: CDR1 SEHNR and CDR2 FQNEAQ (reference sequence). The CDR3 sequence is CASSRETQYF. In nucleotides, the CDR3 is TGTGCCAGCAGCCGAGAGACCCAGTACTTC.

The rearrangement uses TRBV30 and TRBJ2-6; D is perhaps TRBD1 (5 bases). CDR1 and CDR2 (germline): GTSNPN, SVGIG (reference sequence). The CDR3 totals 13 residues. The CDR3 reads CAGAAEGANVLTF. DNA for the CDR3: TGTGCAGGGGCCGCCGAGGGGGCCAACGTCCTGACTTTC.

This chain joins TRBV7-8 and TRBJ1-2; perhaps TRBD1 as D (5 bases). Germline V gene sequence: CDR1 SGHVS, CDR2 FQNEAQ. This CDR3 comprises 15 residues. V dropped 1 base and J dropped 4 bases, with 13 bases sitting between them. The CDR3 nucleotides are TGTGCCAGCAGCTTAGGCAGGGAAGGTCTCTATGGCTACACCTTC. Translation gives CASSLGREGLYGYTF.

The rearrangement joins TRBV19 to TRBJ1-1, with D uncertain. The germline V gene encodes CDR1 LNHDA and CDR2 SQIVND (reference sequence). Trimming cost V 8 bases and J 6 bases, with 13 bases left between them. This CDR3 has 12 amino acids. The CDR3 sequence: CASCFVGAEAFF. The CDR3 bases are TGTGCCAGTTGTTTTGTCGGGGCTGAAGCTTTCTTT.

The genes are TRBV19 and TRBJ2-7; TRBD2 is a possible D gene (6 bases). In germline, CDR1 is LNHDA, CDR2 SQIVND (reference sequence). The CDR3 runs to 13 residues. Trimming cost V 5 bases and J 4 bases, with 12 bases left between them. For the CDR3, the DNA is TGTGCCAGTAGTCCCGGGGGTGAATACGAGCAGTACGTC. It is translated as CASSPGGEYEQYV.

Only one count was recorded for this clone. The chain employs TRBV2 and TRBJ1-4; D remains unclear. V was trimmed by 4 bases and J by 7 bases, leaving 4 bases between them. This CDR3 contains 11 residues. The germline gives CDR1 SNHLY, CDR2 FYNNEI. Here the CDR3 reads CASSGVEKLFF. The CDR3 coding sequence is TGTGCCAGCAGTGGAGTTGAAAAACTGTTTTTT.